This T cell receptor beta chain derives from a study of blood T cells in healthy people across ages. Total RNA, at least 5.5 micrograms per sample, was extracted from PBMCs. The study's findings and limits: Age advanced and TCR beta diversity per million T cells fell, roughly linearly.

This clonotype was seen only a few times. Its target is not known. A sample-barcoded 5' primer and a J-beta primer mix were used in a second PCR of about 7 to 12 cycles. With 12 random nucleotides, a template-switch adaptor tagged each individual cDNA molecule. There were at least 2.5 million CDR3-containing paired-end reads obtained from each sample. MiXCR, run by TCRdb on the 5' RACE reads, gives a single entry per CDR3 protein. The sample yields more than 800,000 distinct CDR3 sequences, 25% to 35% seen once. Germline CDR1 and CDR2: MNHNY and SVGAGI (reference sequence). Trimming pared 8 bases from V and 5 bases from J, leaving 16 bases between. CDR3 size: 14 residues.

The sequencing sample was made of blood. The V and J genes are TRBV6-6 and TRBJ1-5; D possibly corresponds to TRBD1 (5 bases). The receptor was derived from a woman of 80 years or more in good health. The CDR3 loop reads CASRGTREHQPQHF. DNA for the CDR3: TGTGCCAGCCGGGGGACCCGGGAGCATCAGCCCCAGCATTTT.